Detailed here is one T cell receptor beta chain. By sample share, this clonotype is medium-sized (0.01 to 0.1%). It lacks a known antigen. Base quality data are lacking; no much larger clone is found one base away. Whole blood was used without cell fractionation, so all unsorted peripheral T cells were reflected in the repertoire. As controls, roughly 9 uninfected healthy donors were sampled, and four of those donors gave samples twice, about three months apart. For RNA extraction, roughly 2.5 ml of peripheral blood was drawn into Tempus tubes. The TURBO-DNase kit was used to remove leftover genomic DNA, and GLOBINclear was used to deplete globin mRNA. These data originate in a study of HIV-infected patients and healthy controls (dated 2014 in TCRdb). For the wider study: Whether deep TCR repertoire sequencing of small blood samples from HIV patients could capture immune perturbation and reconstitution was tested in the study. The study at large found these results: The observed differences in diversity were not explained by the slight differences in age and sex profiles between the study cohorts. Significantly higher mean Gini indices were seen in HIV-infected repertoires than in controls, possibly reflecting oligoclonality. The apparent post-therapy recovery of the Gini index in HIV-infected patients was not reproduced in size-matched repertoire data. Mean usage differed significantly between HIV-infected patients and controls for eight alpha and eight beta V genes. By Jaccard index and by the count of highly shared sequences, healthy controls shared more CDR3s between individuals than HIV+ patients did. Rare events from HIV-infected data received too much weight under size-matching, and comparisons were complicated by unequal numbers of distinct sequences between patients and controls. MAIT cell alpha-chain CDR3s were present at high frequency in healthy controls but severely depleted in HIV+ repertoires. A major limit on how widely the findings apply, in the view of the authors, was that only sixteen HIV-infected individuals were processed. The pairing of alpha and beta chains was not determined in the samples. Healthy control repertoires showed roughly threefold more distinct CDR3s and higher Shannon diversity than untreated HIV+ repertoires. Donor HLA types were not determined in the study. During therapy, HIV-associated CDR3s significantly decreased in frequency, while CMV-associated CDR3s did not change significantly, though most became more frequent. The use of whole blood limited sequencing depth and precluded separation of the dynamics of distinct T-cell subpopulations.

The CDR3 starts with the cysteine, ends with the phenylalanine, and has 14 residues. Only the CDR3 region is kept as DNA, spanning 42 bases read in frame from base 1. From the germline V gene, CDR1 is SGHRS and CDR2 is YFSETQ. V loses 0 bases, J loses 4 bases, and the germline ends lie 8 bases apart. Using SuperScript III with primers targeting the alpha and beta constant regions, 500 ng of RNA was reverse transcribed. Separate alpha and beta chain libraries were generated by chain-specific third strand synthesis with multiplexing indices. The protocol used a single primer pair to amplify all rearrangements within a chain, which avoided primer bias, and attached molecular barcodes to each cDNA molecule. Purified cDNA was joined by T4 RNA Ligase 1 to a 5' RACE adapter carrying a random hexamer and the SP2 sequencing primer site. Second strand synthesis was performed with Phusion polymerase and primed from the SP2 site, and slow temperature ramps were applied to favor optimal annealing. Joined together, two random hexamer sequences that had both been added before amplification formed the 12-nucleotide barcode of each molecule. A short first PCR added P5 and P7 adapter elements plus a second index, followed by a roughly 23-cycle amplification PCR with P5s and P7 primers. In total the libraries went through about 27 PCR cycles, after which the libraries were quantified on a Qubit, sized on a Bioanalyzer, and diluted to 3 to 4 nM. Normalized libraries were sequenced on an Illumina MiSeq with 2 x 250 paired-end kits. Into 9.5 to 10 ul Tris-Cl, the reverse transcription reactions were eluted following cleanup on MinElute columns. A 1:1 ratio of AMPure XP beads was used to clean the adapter ligations after they had run for approximately 21 hours at 16 degrees C. Processing in the source paper ran as follows. A modified Decombinator that output V, J, insert and barcode information was used to process the demultiplexed FASTQ files. Sequences that shared a barcode but differed from the dominant sequence were discarded as errors, and original cDNA molecules were estimated by counting barcodes clustered at Levenshtein distance 3. For downstream analyses, the R packages ineq, vegan, igraph and RCytoscape were used, along with IMGT nomenclature and CDR3 definitions. V gene usage was calculated across distinct sequences, with every TCR tallied a single time to avoid skew from clonal expansion. Similarity networks connected unique CDR3 amino acid sequences within a donor whenever two sequences differed by a single Levenshtein edit. The authors compiled published HIV-specific CDR3s (almost 95 alpha, more than 650 beta) and CMV-specific CDR3s (approximately 13 alpha, 253 beta) and searched for them in the repertoires. Lower sequence numbers were not the cause of the decreased diversity in patients, as random subsampling to size-matched repertoires showed. TCRdb reworked the public reads: Q25 trimming with fastp, MiXCR clone assembly, productive beta chains retained. Each record represents a unique CDR3 protein, reported with the most common genes and DNA among its rows. What appears here as the V and J calls and clone size reflects TCRdb's work, not the paper's. In all, the sample holds approximately 9,800 distinct CDR3 sequences, and approximately 8.2% of those were seen once. In total, the top ten clones hold 3.5% of the sample.

The chain uses TRBV5-1 and TRBJ1-3, with no D gene named confidently. Sequencing input: blood. The TCR sequence derives from an adult in good health. DNA sequence: TGCGCCAGCAGCTTGGCCGGTCACGGAAACACCATATATTTT. Translated, this is CASSLAGHGNTIYF.